This TCR beta chain emerged from a study of T-cell reconstitution after alpha-beta-depleted transplantation in children. In germline, CDR1 is MNHEY, CDR2 SMNVEV (reference sequence). There are 15 residues in the CDR3. J was trimmed by 4 bases and V by 2 bases; bases with no gene match: 7. A TCRbeta library incorporating unique molecular identifiers was prepared. TCRdb reprocessed the PCR reads with MiXCR, giving one entry per CDR3 protein. The table lists about 370,000 distinct CDR3 sequences, around 20% of them singletons. Sequences were derived from PBMCs from the stem cell graft donor, sampled from the stem cell graft. The receptor's source is a human donor who donated a stem cell graft to a child with acute myeloid leukemia. V and J are TRBV27 and TRBJ1-1, with 7 bases identical to TRBD1. CDR3 coding DNA: TGTGCCAGCAGTTTAAGACAGGGATCGGGCACTGAAGCTTTCTTT. Its translation is CASSLRQGSGTEAFF.